This T cell receptor beta chain was captured in a study of T cells in tuberculosis. Note on this clone: Its antigen is as yet unknown.

Sequenced by immunoSEQ multiplex PCR; TCRdb stores in-frame clones only, minus some. This table holds 45,000 or so clones, 95% found once. Study conclusions and caveats: Active tuberculosis TCR-alpha repertoires lay closer to GMM-specific TCRs than IGRA-negative controls, suggesting clonal expansion.

Germline-derived CDR1 and CDR2 are MNHEY and SMNVEV (reference sequence). The CDR3 extends over 14 amino acids. Trimming removed 8 bases from V and 4 bases from J; junction bases left unmatched: 5. Sequencing input: PBMCs. This chain joins TRBV27 and TRBJ1-2; 12 positions match TRBD1. This sequence was found in a donor between 10 and 35 years old with latent tuberculosis or without tuberculosis infection. DNA for the CDR3: TGTGCCAGCTGGGGACAGGGGGCTGGCTATGGCTACACCTTC. Amino acids: CASWGQGAGYGYTF.